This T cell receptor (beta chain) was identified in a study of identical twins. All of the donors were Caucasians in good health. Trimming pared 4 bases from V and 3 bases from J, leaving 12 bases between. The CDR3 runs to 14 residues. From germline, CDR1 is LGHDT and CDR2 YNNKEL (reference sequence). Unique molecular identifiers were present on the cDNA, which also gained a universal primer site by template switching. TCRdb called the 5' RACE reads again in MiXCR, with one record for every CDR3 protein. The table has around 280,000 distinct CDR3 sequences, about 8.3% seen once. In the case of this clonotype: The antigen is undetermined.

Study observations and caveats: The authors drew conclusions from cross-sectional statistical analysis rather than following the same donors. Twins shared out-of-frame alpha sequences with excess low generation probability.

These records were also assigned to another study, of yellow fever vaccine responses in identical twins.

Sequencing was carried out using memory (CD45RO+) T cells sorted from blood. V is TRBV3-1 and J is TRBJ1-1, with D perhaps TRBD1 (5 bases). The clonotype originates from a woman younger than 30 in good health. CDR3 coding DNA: TGTGCCAGCAGCCTCCATCGAGGGGACACTGAAGCTTTCTTT. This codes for CASSLHRGDTEAFF.